This entry lists 2 T cell receptor beta chains sequenced from one sample in a study of T cell changes during pregnancy in multiple sclerosis. Assay used: immunoSEQ multiplex PCR; TCRdb lists only in-frame clones, some missing. The sample includes tens of thousands of clones, around 92% of them seen just once. The material sequenced was peripheral blood, taken in the second trimester of pregnancy. All receptors come from a female donor in good health, enrolled as a control in a pregnancy study.

Here the CDR3 DNA reads TGTGCCAGCAGCCCCGGACAGGTAGATGGCTACACCTTC. Amino acid sequence: CASSPGQVDGYTF. J is TRBJ1-2 and V is TRBV7-2; 7 nucleotides match TRBD1. After removal of 5 bases from V and 6 bases from J, the junction contained 6 bases not matched to a gene. The germline V gene encodes CDR1 SGHTA and CDR2 FQGNSA. CDR3 size: 13 residues.

The chain combines TRBV27 with TRBJ2-7; D uncertain. Germline CDR1 MNHEY, CDR2 SMNVEV (reference sequence). V lost 3 bases to trimming and J lost 2 bases, with 8 bases between them. The CDR3 is 13 amino acids. DNA of the CDR3: TGTGCCAGCAGTTTGAGCAGGCCCTACGAGCAGTACTTC. It specifies CASSLSRPYEQYF.